This T cell receptor (beta chain) was obtained from a study of blood T cell repertoires in COVID-19. Study as a whole: There were acute and convalescent COVID-19 samples, and they came from the United States, Italy and Spain.

This CDR3 has 14 amino acids. V lost 6 bases, J lost 0 bases, and 6 bases lay in between. Germline CDR1 is SGHTA and CDR2 is FQGNSA. Data came from immunoSEQ multiplex PCR; TCRdb stores just in-frame clones and leaves some out. Of fewer than 110,000 clones detected, 92% appear once; the ten largest clones hold 5.7%. The specimen was peripheral blood. This sequence was found in a man in his fifties or sixties with active COVID-19. The rearrangement joins TRBV7-2 to TRBJ1-6; no clear D. CDR3: CASRSSSYNSPLHF. CDR3 coding DNA: TGTGCCAGCAGGTCTAGCTCCTATAATTCACCCCTCCACTTT.